This T cell receptor (beta chain) was profiled in a study of blood T cell repertoires in COVID-19. The germline gives CDR1 MNHEY, CDR2 SVGAGI. The V end was cut by 7 bases, the J end by 3 bases, with 9 bases between. CDR3 length: 13 amino acids. The table came from immunoSEQ multiplex PCR; TCRdb's copy has only in-frame clones and leaves some out. The data show under 150,000 clones, with approximately 68% seen just once and roughly 2% held by the top ten. The sequenced sample consisted of peripheral blood. The sequence was collected from a woman between 70 and 85 years old with acute or convalescent COVID-19. This sequence joins TRBV6-5 and TRBJ2-2; a weak D match, TRBD1 (6 bases). The CDR3 DNA follows: TGTGCCAGCACTGGACAGTACACCGGGGAGCTGTTTTTT. This sequence encodes CASTGQYTGELFF.